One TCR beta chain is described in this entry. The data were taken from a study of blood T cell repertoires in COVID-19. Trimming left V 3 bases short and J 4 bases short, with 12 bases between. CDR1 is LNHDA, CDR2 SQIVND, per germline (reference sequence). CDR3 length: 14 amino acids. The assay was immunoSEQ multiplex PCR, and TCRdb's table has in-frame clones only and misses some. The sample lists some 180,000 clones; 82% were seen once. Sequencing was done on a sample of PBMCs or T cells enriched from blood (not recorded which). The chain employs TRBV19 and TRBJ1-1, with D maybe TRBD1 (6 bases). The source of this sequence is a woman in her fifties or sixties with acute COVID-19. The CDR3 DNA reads TGTGCCAGTAGTATGGTCGACAGGCGCACTGAAGCTTTCTTT. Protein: CASSMVDRRTEAFF.